One and the same sample provided the 8 T cell receptor beta chains below, sequenced in a study of OX40 agonist ivuxolimab in advanced cancers. Profiled with immunoSEQ multiplex PCR; TCRdb holds only in-frame clones, not every one. The profile shows approximately 43,000 clones, approximately 88% of them singletons. The source was CD4+ or CD8+ T cells sorted from blood, collected in a trial of the OX40 agonist ivuxolimab. These receptors came from an adult with an advanced solid tumor such as melanoma, head and neck, liver or kidney cancer.

V usage is TRBV19 and J usage is TRBJ2-1; weak D call: TRBD1 (6 bases). Germline V gene lookup returns CDR1 LNHDA and CDR2 SQIVND (reference sequence). Trimming left V 3 bases short and J 3 bases short, with 9 bases between. This CDR3 is built from 14 residues. CDR3 in DNA: TGTGCCAGTAGTATCGGGGACATCTACAATGAGCAGTTCTTC. Translated: CASSIGDIYNEQFF.

J is TRBJ1-6 and V is TRBV7-8; 7 bases align to TRBD1. The V gene end was trimmed by 4 bases and the J gene end by 7 bases; junction bases not matched to a gene: 7. Germline-derived CDR1 and CDR2 are SGHVS and FQNEAQ. The length of the CDR3 is 15 residues. The CDR3 protein is CASSSPTGINSPLHF. DNA of the CDR3: TGTGCCAGCAGCTCCCCGACAGGGATCAATTCACCCCTCCACTTT.

The V call is TRBV7-2, the J call TRBJ2-7, with D unresolved. This CDR3 is 12 amino acids long. The V and J ends lost 2 bases and 8 bases respectively, with 10 bases between them. Germline V gene lookup returns CDR1 SGHTA and CDR2 FQGNSA. Here the CDR3 DNA reads TGTGCCAGCAGCTTATATGAGGCTAAGCAGTACTTC. It is translated as CASSLYEAKQYF.

This clone was recorded only once. V gene TRBV6-6 combines with J gene TRBJ2-7; D not certain. Germline V gives CDR1 MNHNY, CDR2 SVGAGI (reference sequence). This CDR3 has 14 amino acids. V was trimmed by 9 bases and J by 1 base, leaving 16 bases between them. CDR3 amino acids: CASKYDPTSYEQYF. The CDR3 DNA reads as TGTGCCAGTAAATACGATCCCACTTCCTACGAGCAGTACTTC.

This chain joins TRBV23-1 and TRBJ1-1; no clear D gene. TRBV23-1 is an ORF, with its function uncertain. Trimming removed 3 bases at V and 1 base at J, with 12 bases between. The CDR3 contains 15 residues. For the CDR3, the DNA is TGCGCCAGCAGTCAGATCAGAGCAAGGAACACTGAAGCTTTCTTT. This gives the protein CASSQIRARNTEAFF.

This clone was observed once. CDR3 nucleotides: TGTGCCAGCAGCTTGTATCCCAGCGGGGGGTCAGATACGCAGTATTTT. Protein sequence: CASSLYPSGGSDTQYF. The chain employs TRBV7-2 and TRBJ2-3; 9 nucleotides match TRBD2. The V gene's germline CDR1 is SGHTA and CDR2 FQGNSA. The CDR3 has 16 residues. With 3 bases clipped from V and 4 bases from J, the junction kept 8 bases outside the gene matches.

This chain uses TRBV11-1 with TRBJ2-7, with 9 bases matching TRBD2. The trim removed 1 base at V and 8 bases at J, leaving 9 bases unmatched. The CDR3 has 15 residues. The V gene's germline CDR1 is SGHAT and CDR2 FQDESV (reference sequence). CDR3 protein: CASSLGGGDLRQQYF. CDR3 nucleotide sequence: TGTGCCAGCAGCTTAGGCGGGGGGGACCTACGACAGCAGTACTTC.

This chain joins TRBV28 and TRBJ2-7; perhaps TRBD1 as D (6 bases). Germline CDR1 reads MDHEN; CDR2 reads SYDVKM. The ends were cut back, 6 bases at V and 2 bases at J, with 23 bases in the middle. CDR3 length: 17 residues. This CDR3 is CASSQEGVFVQTYEQYF. In DNA, the CDR3 is TGTGCCAGCAGCCAAGAGGGGGTGTTTGTCCAAACCTACGAGCAGTACTTC.